A selection of T cell receptor beta chains follows, all from one sample in a study of cytotoxic CD8 clonotypes in ibrutinib-treated CLL. Clones were read by immunoSEQ multiplex PCR, and TCRdb kept only the in-frame ones, dropping some. The sample lists nearly 50,000 clones; about three fifths were seen once. The sample was PBMCs, taken after 24 months of ibrutinib treatment. The receptors here all came from a human donor with chronic lymphocytic leukemia. CDR3s include the opening cysteine and the closing phenylalanine or tryptophan. D genes are given only for firm matches. Clone size is not always given. Where it is, it says once, few, many or a class for expanded clones.

cdr3_nt cdr3_aa j_call clone_size d_call v_call
TGTGCCAGCAGCGGTATAAGAGAAGGGACGGGCTACACCTTC CASSGIREGTGYTF TRBJ1-2 NA NA TRBV6-1
TGCGCCAGCAGCCAAGATAACGTGGCAGGCTGGAGGGAGCAGTACTTC CASSQDNVAGWREQYF TRBJ2-7 few NA TRBV4-1
TGTGCCAGCAGCCGGGACAGGACAAACTATGGCTACACCTTC CASSRDRTNYGYTF TRBJ1-2 NA TRBD1 TRBV7-9
TGTGCCAGCAGCCTCAGACAGGGGTCCCGCACAGATACGCAGTATTTT CASSLRQGSRTDTQYF TRBJ2-3 NA TRBD1 TRBV9
TGTGCCAGCACCGGCCTCGGTAGGGTGAGCTCCTACGAGCAGTACTTC CASTGLGRVSSYEQYF TRBJ2-7 few NA TRBV2
TGTGCCAGCAGCCCCGGGACAGGCGAGGGCAATCAGCCCCAGCATTTT CASSPGTGEGNQPQHF TRBJ1-5 NA TRBD1 TRBV6-6
TGCAGCGTTGAATCCGGATTTGGGGGCTACACCTTC CSVESGFGGYTF TRBJ1-2 once NA TRBV29-1
TGTGCCAGCAGGGCCCCCGGGACAGGGGGCCTTGGCTACACCTTC CASRAPGTGGLGYTF TRBJ1-2 NA TRBD1 TRBV9
TGTGCCAGCAGTTACAGGACAGGGGAAAGTGAGCAGTTCTTC CASSYRTGESEQFF TRBJ2-1 NA TRBD1 TRBV6-5
TGCGCCAGCAGTGAGGAGGGGACAGGGAACACCGGGGAGCTGTTTTTT CASSEEGTGNTGELFF TRBJ2-2 NA TRBD1 TRBV10-2
TGTGCCAGCAGTCTGGGAGGGCTCGGTGGCTACACCTTC CASSLGGLGGYTF TRBJ1-2 few NA TRBV6-5
TGCGCCAGCAGCGTGACGAGCTCTGGAAACACCATATATTTT CASSVTSSGNTIYF TRBJ1-3 NA NA TRBV5-1
TGTGCCAGTAGTGGGCGGGGGGATCCGTTTTCGGAGACCCAGTACTTC CASSGRGDPFSETQYF TRBJ2-5 NA TRBD2 TRBV19
TGTGCCAGTAGTCTCCTTCGAGGGGAGCGCCAGCCCCAGCATTTT CASSLLRGERQPQHF TRBJ1-5 many NA TRBV19
TGTGCCGGAAATACGGTTCGATCCTACGAGCAGTACTTC CAGNTVRSYEQYF TRBJ2-7 NA NA TRBV2
TGCGCCAGCAGCTTGGGCCCCCAGGTGGGGGGAAACCAGCCCCAGCATTTT CASSLGPQVGGNQPQHF TRBJ1-5 NA NA TRBV5-1
TGCGCCAGCAGCTCCCGGGACAGGGGAAACACCATATATTTT CASSSRDRGNTIYF TRBJ1-3 few TRBD1 TRBV5-1
TGCAGCGTTGAAGATCGGGGTGTCTATGGCTACACCTTC CSVEDRGVYGYTF TRBJ1-2 NA NA TRBV29-1
TGTGCCAGCAGTGTCCGCGACAGGGGCCCCACTCACTATGGCTACACCTTC CASSVRDRGPTHYGYTF TRBJ1-2 few TRBD1 TRBV27
TGTGCCAGCAGTGAATCCCATCTACAGGGGGTGTCAGATACGCAGTATTTT CASSESHLQGVSDTQYF TRBJ2-3 NA TRBD1 TRBV25-1
TGTGCCAGTAGTCCCAGGGATGAAAAACTGTTTTTT CASSPRDEKLFF TRBJ1-4 NA NA TRBV19
TGTGCCAGCAGCCCTACAGGGCGCCAGCCCCAGCATTTT CASSPTGRQPQHF TRBJ1-5 NA NA TRBV6-1
TGTGCCAGCAGCTTAGCCGGCAGCACAGATACGCAGTATTTT CASSLAGSTDTQYF TRBJ2-3 NA NA TRBV7-9
TGCGCCAGCAGCCCTATGGGGGGCTCTCAGCCCCAGCATTTT CASSPMGGSQPQHF TRBJ1-5 NA NA TRBV5-1
TGTGCCATCAGTGGGACAGGGGAAAATTCACCCCTCCACTTT CAISGTGENSPLHF TRBJ1-6 NA TRBD1 TRBV10-3
TGCGCCAGCAGCGCCGTAGGAGGGGATAATTCACCCCTCCACTTT CASSAVGGDNSPLHF TRBJ1-6 NA NA TRBV5-1
TGTGCCAGCAGCCTACAGGACAGGATGAACACTGAAGCTTTCTTT CASSLQDRMNTEAFF TRBJ1-1 NA TRBD1 TRBV6-5
TGCGCCAGCAGCCGCGGACAGGGTGACACCATATATTTT CASSRGQGDTIYF TRBJ1-3 NA TRBD1 TRBV4-1
TGTGCCAGCAGCCCCGCCAGGGGGCGGAGGGACTATGGCTACACCTTC CASSPARGRRDYGYTF TRBJ1-2 many TRBD1 TRBV11-2
TGTGCCAGCACCAAAAATGAGCTGGTCGGCGGCTACACCTTC CASTKNELVGGYTF TRBJ1-2 NA NA TRBV6-5
TGTGCCAGCAGTTTAGGGGGGAGCGAGACCCAGTACTTC CASSLGGSETQYF TRBJ2-5 NA NA TRBV27
TGCGCCAGCAGCTTGGCCGGTGCAGGGGGCGCCGGAGCTTTCTTT CASSLAGAGGAGAFF TRBJ1-1 NA TRBD1 TRBV5-1
TGTGCCAGCAGCTTCGGGTTGGTTGCCGGGGAGCTGTTTTTT CASSFGLVAGELFF TRBJ2-2 NA NA TRBV7-9
TGTGCCAGCAGTGAAGGGACTAGCGGCTCCTACGAGCAGTACTTC CASSEGTSGSYEQYF TRBJ2-7 NA TRBD2 TRBV10-3
TGCAGCTCTAGCGGCGGGCCCGGCACTGAAGCTTTCTTT CSSSGGPGTEAFF TRBJ1-1 few NA TRBV29-1
TGTGCCAGCAGCCTCGCGGGGGGAGGGTCTGGAAACACCATATATTTT CASSLAGGGSGNTIYF TRBJ1-3 NA NA TRBV7-6
TGTGCCACCAGCAGAGATCTTAGGTCGCACACTGAAGCTTTCTTT CATSRDLRSHTEAFF TRBJ1-1 few NA TRBV15
TGTGCCAGCATCAGACTATTAGGGGGGAACTATGGCTACACCTTC CASIRLLGGNYGYTF TRBJ1-2 NA NA TRBV2
TGTGCCAGCACCTACCAAGAGACCCAGTACTTC CASTYQETQYF TRBJ2-5 many NA TRBV7-6
TGTGCCAGCAGTTACTCGACTACCCCCAATCAGCCCCAGCATTTT CASSYSTTPNQPQHF TRBJ1-5 NA NA TRBV6-6